Listed here are 7 T cell receptor beta chains from one sample, sequenced in a study of cytomegalovirus exposure and HLA in healthy donors. PCR used 60 Vbeta primers and 13 Jbeta primers. Sequenced by immunoSEQ multiplex PCR; TCRdb stores in-frame clones only, minus some. The sample has 96,000 or so clones, 65% to 80% seen once. Input material: PBMCs. The receptors here all came from an older woman in good health and CMV-seropositive.

J is TRBJ1-1 and V is TRBV11-3, with D maybe TRBD1 (5 bases). Germline assignment: CDR1 SGHNT and CDR2 YENEEA. Trimming left V 0 bases short and J 8 bases short, with 16 bases between. The CDR3 has 15 amino acids. The CDR3 here is CASSLDSQQGREAFF. The CDR3 coding sequence is TGTGCCAGCAGCTTAGATAGCCAGCAGGGAAGAGAAGCTTTCTTT.

The rearrangement joins TRBV6-1 to TRBJ2-2; possible D gene TRBD2, 6 bases. CDR1 is MNHNS, CDR2 SASEGT, per germline. This CDR3 contains 15 residues. Deletions cut 6 bases from V and 6 bases from J, with 17 bases between. CDR3 protein: CASRTGVFLAGELFF. The CDR3 DNA sequence: TGTGCCAGCAGAACGGGAGTTTTCCTCGCCGGGGAGCTGTTTTTT.

This chain links TRBV2 with TRBJ1-5; 11 bases align to TRBD1. Germline CDR1 is SNHLY and CDR2 is FYNNEI. This CDR3 has 14 residues. Losses at the gene ends were 8 bases for V and 4 bases for J; bases not matched to a gene: 4. The CDR3 loop is CASVGTGGNQPQHF. The CDR3 coding sequence is TGTGCCAGCGTCGGGACAGGGGGGAATCAGCCCCAGCATTTT.

The sample holds a few counts of this clone. The chain recombines TRBV28 with TRBJ2-4; the D is unclear. The CDR3 covers 14 residues. V lost 6 bases, J lost 0 bases, and 9 bases lay in between. CDR1 and CDR2 from the germline V gene are MDHEN and SYDVKM. CDR3: CASRKRLAKNIQYF. For the CDR3, the DNA is TGTGCCAGCAGAAAGCGTTTAGCCAAAAACATTCAGTACTTC.

This chain connects TRBV7-2 to TRBJ2-7; 9 bases align to TRBD1. In germline, CDR1 is SGHTA, CDR2 FQGNSA. This CDR3 contains 14 residues. Trimming at V came to 5 bases and at J to 5 bases, leaving 7 bases not matched to a gene. In nucleotides, the CDR3 is TGTGCCAGCAGCCCGCGACAGGGGGGCCACGAGCAGTACTTC. Protein: CASSPRQGGHEQYF.

This chain uses TRBV6-6 with TRBJ2-5, with 11 nucleotides matching TRBD2. The germline gives CDR1 MNHNY, CDR2 SVGAGI (reference sequence). V trimming: 5 bases; J trimming: 3 bases; junction bases outside the gene matches: 5. The length of the CDR3 is 15 residues. In DNA form, the CDR3 reads TGTGCCAGCAGTGCCCCGACTAGCGGGAAAGAGACCCAGTACTTC. Translated: CASSAPTSGKETQYF.

The V gene is TRBV27, the J gene TRBJ2-1, with 9 bases identical to TRBD2. CDR1 MNHEY and CDR2 SMNVEV come from the germline V gene (reference sequence). Unmatched junction bases numbered 1, after V lost 5 bases and J lost 2 bases. The CDR3 runs to 14 residues. The CDR3 spells CASSRLAAYNEQFF. The CDR3 bases are TGTGCCAGCAGTCGACTAGCGGCCTACAATGAGCAGTTCTTC.